The rows below give T cell receptor beta chains drawn from one sample of a study of vaccination and CD4 T cells after COVID-19. TCRdb reprocessed the PCR reads via MiXCR and lists one record per CDR3 protein. The sample contains 12,000 or so distinct CDR3 sequences, 53% of which appear only once. Antigens of these TCRs are unknown. Sequenced input: CD4+ T cells from blood, cultured in vitro. Source of these receptors: a human donor who had recovered from COVID-19. Both conserved end residues are part of each CDR3. D genes are given only for firm matches. Expanded clones get a size class; other rows say once, few or many, or leave the size out.

V	J	size	D	DNA	CDR3
TRBV15	TRBJ1-4	few	NA	TGTGCCACCGGCAGGGCGGGGATCACTAATGAAAAACTGTTTTTT	CATGRAGITNEKLFF
TRBV27	TRBJ1-6	NA	NA	TGTGCCAGCACTGGGGTCCCCGGGTTTAATTCACCCCTCCACTTT	CASTGVPGFNSPLHF
TRBV11-2	TRBJ1-2	NA	TRBD1	TGTGCCAGCGCGGCGATACAGGGGGCGGGTGGCTACACCTTC	CASAAIQGAGGYTF
TRBV6-2/TRBV6-3	TRBJ1-2	NA	NA	TGTGCCAGCAGTTACCCGGATTCCATCGCAAATAGCTATGGCTACACCTTC	CASSYPDSIANSYGYTF
TRBV12-3/TRBV12-4	TRBJ2-7	few	NA	TGTGCCAGCAGCTCGACAGGCCGCTCCTACGAGCAGTACTTC	CASSSTGRSYEQYF
TRBV29-1	TRBJ2-1	NA	NA	TGCAGCGTCAATGGCGTCAGGTTGGGTGAGCAGTTCTTC	CSVNGVRLGEQFF
TRBV11-3	TRBJ2-1	once	TRBD1	TGTGCCAGCAGCTGGACCGGGACAGGGTCCCACAATGAGCAGTTCTTC	CASSWTGTGSHNEQFF
TRBV20-1	TRBJ2-3	NA	TRBD2	TGCAGTGCTAGAGGGGTCGGGGCTAGCGGGAGGGCAGCTGGAGATACGCAGTATTTT	CSARGVGASGRAAGDTQYF
TRBV27	TRBJ2-6	NA	TRBD1	TGTGCCAGCAGCCGGGACAGGGCAAGCTCTGGGGCCAACGTCCTGACTTTC	CASSRDRASSGANVLTF
TRBV20-1	TRBJ2-1	once	TRBD2	TGCAGTGCTAGATCCATGACTAGCGGGTTTAAGAATGAGCAGTTCTTC	CSARSMTSGFKNEQFF
TRBV6-1	TRBJ2-7	NA	TRBD1	TGTGCCAGCAGTAACCCCCGACAGGGGGCTACCTACGAGCAGTACTTC	CASSNPRQGATYEQYF
TRBV27	TRBJ1-2	few	TRBD1	TGTGCCAGAAGAAGACAGGGCGCCTTC	CARRRQGAF
TRBV6-1	TRBJ1-5	NA	NA	TGTGCCAGCAAAAAGGGGAATCAGCCCCAGCATTTT	CASKKGNQPQHF
TRBV21-1	TRBJ1-6	NA	NA	TGTGCCAGCAGCAAAGGCCACAACAAATATAATTCACCCCTCCACTTT	CASSKGHNKYNSPLHF
TRBV19	TRBJ1-1	NA	NA	TGTGCCAGCACCTACAGGGTCGGAACTGAAGCTTTCTTT	CASTYRVGTEAFF
TRBV7-2	TRBJ2-1	NA	TRBD2	TGTGCCAGCAGCCAGAGCGGGGGCCGATACAATGAGCAGTTCTTC	CASSQSGGRYNEQFF
TRBV19	TRBJ1-6	NA	NA	TGTGCCAGTAGTACTCTTCGGACAGTCGGGAATTCACCCCTCCACTTT	CASSTLRTVGNSPLHF